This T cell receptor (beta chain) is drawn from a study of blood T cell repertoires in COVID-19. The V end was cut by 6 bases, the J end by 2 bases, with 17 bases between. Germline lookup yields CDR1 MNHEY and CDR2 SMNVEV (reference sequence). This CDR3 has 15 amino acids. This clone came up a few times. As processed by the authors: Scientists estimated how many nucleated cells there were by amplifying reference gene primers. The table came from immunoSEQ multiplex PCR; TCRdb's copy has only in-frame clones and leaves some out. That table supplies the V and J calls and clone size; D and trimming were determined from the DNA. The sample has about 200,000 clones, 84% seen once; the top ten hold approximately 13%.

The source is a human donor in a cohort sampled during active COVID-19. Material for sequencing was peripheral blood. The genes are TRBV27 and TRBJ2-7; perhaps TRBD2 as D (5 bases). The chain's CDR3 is CASRDPSLPPYEQYF. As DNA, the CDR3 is TGTGCCAGCAGGGATCCTAGCCTTCCCCCCTACGAGCAGTACTTC.